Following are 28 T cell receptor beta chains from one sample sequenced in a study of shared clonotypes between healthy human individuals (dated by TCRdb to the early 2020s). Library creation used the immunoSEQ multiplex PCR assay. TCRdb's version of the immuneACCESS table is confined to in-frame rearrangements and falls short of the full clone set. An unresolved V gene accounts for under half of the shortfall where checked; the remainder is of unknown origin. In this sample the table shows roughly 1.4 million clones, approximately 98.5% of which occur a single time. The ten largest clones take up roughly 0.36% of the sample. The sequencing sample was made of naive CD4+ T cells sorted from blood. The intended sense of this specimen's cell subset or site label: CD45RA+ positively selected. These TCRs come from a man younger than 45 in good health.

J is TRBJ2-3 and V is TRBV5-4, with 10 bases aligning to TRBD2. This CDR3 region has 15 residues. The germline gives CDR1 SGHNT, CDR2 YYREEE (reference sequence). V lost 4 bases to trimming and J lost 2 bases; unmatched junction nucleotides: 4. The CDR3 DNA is TGTGCCAGCAGCGTTACTAGCGGGGCCACAGATACGCAGTATTTT. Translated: CASSVTSGATDTQYF.

The DNA of the CDR3 is TGCGCCAGCAGCCCTCGGACAGCTGTCGAGACCCAGTACTTC. Its translation: CASSPRTAVETQYF. The rearrangement joins TRBV5-1 to TRBJ2-5; D might be TRBD1 (6 bases). V lost 4 bases and J lost 5, with 15 bases in between. CDR1 is SGHRS and CDR2 is YFSETQ in the germline V gene. The CDR3 spans 14 residues.

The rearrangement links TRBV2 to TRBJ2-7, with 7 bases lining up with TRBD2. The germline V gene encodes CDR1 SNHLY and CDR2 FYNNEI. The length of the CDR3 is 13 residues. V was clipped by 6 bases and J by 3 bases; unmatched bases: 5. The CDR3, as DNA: TGTGCCAGCAGCGGGGACTACTTCTACGAGCAGTACTTC. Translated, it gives CASSGDYFYEQYF.

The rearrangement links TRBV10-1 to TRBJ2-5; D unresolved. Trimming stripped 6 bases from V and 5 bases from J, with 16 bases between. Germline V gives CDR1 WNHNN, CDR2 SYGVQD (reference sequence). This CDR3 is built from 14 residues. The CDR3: CASSPARVGETQYF. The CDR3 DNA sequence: TGCGCCAGCAGCCCGGCTAGGGTGGGGGAGACCCAGTACTTC.

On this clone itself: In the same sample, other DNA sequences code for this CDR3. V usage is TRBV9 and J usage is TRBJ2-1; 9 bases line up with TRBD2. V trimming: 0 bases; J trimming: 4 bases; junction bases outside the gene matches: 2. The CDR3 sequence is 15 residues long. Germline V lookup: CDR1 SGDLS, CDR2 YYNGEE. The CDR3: CASSVDLAGYNEQFF. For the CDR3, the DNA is TGTGCCAGCAGCGTAGACCTAGCGGGATACAATGAGCAGTTCTTC.

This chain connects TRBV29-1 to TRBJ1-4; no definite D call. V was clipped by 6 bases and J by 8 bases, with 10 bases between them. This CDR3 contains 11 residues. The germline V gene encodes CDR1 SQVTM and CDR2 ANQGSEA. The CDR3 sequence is CSVRYAEKLFF. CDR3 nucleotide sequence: TGCAGCGTCCGATACGCGGAAAAACTGTTTTTT.

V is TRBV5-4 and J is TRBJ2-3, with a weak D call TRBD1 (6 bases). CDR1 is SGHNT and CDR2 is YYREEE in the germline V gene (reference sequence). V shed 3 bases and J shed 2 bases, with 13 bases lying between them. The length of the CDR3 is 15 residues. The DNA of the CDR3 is TGTGCCAGCAGCTCTCGACAGGAACCCACAGATACGCAGTATTTT. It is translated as CASSSRQEPTDTQYF.

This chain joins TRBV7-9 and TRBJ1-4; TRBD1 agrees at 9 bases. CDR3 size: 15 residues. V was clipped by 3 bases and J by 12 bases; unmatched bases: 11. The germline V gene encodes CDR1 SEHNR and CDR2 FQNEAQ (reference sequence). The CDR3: CASSLRAGQGYELFF. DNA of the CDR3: TGTGCCAGCAGCTTGCGGGCGGGACAGGGTTACGAACTGTTTTTT.

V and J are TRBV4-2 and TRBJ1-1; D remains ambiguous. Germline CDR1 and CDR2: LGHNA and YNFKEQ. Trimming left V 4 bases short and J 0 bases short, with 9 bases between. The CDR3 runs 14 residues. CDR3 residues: CASSPGGLNTEAFF. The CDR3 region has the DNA TGTGCCAGCAGCCCGGGAGGGTTGAACACTGAAGCTTTCTTT.

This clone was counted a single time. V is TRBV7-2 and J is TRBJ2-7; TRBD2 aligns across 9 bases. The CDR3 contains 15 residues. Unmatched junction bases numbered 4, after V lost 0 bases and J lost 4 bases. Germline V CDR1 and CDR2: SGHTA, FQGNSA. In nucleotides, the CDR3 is TGTGCCAGCAGCTTAGCCGCGACTAGCGGATACGAGCAGTACTTC. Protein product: CASSLAATSGYEQYF.

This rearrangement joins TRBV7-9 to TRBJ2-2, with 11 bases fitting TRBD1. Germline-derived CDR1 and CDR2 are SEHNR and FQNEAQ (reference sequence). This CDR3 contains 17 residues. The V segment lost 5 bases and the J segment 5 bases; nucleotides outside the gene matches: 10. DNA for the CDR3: TGTGCCAGCAGCCGCCCGCCCGGACAGGGGGCAACCGGGGAGCTGTTTTTT. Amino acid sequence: CASSRPPGQGATGELFF. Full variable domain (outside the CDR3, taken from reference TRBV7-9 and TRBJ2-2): DTGVSQNPRHKITKRGQNVTFRCDPISEHNRLYWYRQTLGQGPEFLTYFQNEAQLEKSRLLSDRFSAERPKGSFSTLEIQRTEQGDSAMYLCASSRPPGQGATGELFFGEGSRLTVL.

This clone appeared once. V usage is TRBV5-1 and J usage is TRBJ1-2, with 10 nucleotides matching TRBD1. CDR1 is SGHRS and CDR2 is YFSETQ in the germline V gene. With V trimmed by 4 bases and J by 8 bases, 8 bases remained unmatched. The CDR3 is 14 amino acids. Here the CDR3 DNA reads TGCGCCAGCAGCCTGGACAGGGGGATTGAGGGCTACACCTTC. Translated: CASSLDRGIEGYTF.

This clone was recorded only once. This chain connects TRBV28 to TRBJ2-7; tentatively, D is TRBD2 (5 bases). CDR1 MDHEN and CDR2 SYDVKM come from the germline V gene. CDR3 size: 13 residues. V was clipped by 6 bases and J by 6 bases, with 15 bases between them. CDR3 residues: CASRRTGEVEQYF. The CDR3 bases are TGTGCCAGCAGACGTACCGGGGAAGTCGAGCAGTACTTC.

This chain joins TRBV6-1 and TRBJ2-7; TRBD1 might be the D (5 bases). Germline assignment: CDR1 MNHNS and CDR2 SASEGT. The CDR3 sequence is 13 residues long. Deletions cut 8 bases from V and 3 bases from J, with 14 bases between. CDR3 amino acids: CASGAAQYYEQYF. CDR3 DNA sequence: TGTGCCAGCGGGGCAGCGCAATACTACGAGCAGTACTTC.

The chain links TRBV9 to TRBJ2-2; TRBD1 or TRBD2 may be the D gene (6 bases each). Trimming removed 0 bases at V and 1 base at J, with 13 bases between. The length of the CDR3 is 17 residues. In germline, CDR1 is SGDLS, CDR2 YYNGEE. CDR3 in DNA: TGTGCCAGCAGCGTAGATAGGGGGGCCTTGAACACCGGGGAGCTGTTTTTT. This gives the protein CASSVDRGALNTGELFF.

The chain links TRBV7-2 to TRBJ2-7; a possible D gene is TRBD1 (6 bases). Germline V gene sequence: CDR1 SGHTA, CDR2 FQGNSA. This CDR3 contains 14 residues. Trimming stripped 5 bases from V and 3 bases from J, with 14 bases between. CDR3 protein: CASSPERDIYEQYF. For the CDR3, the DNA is TGTGCCAGCAGCCCCGAACGGGACATCTACGAGCAGTACTTC.

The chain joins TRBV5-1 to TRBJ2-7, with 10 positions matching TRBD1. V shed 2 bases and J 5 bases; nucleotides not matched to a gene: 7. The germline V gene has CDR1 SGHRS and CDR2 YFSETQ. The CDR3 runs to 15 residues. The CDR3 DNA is TGCGCCAGCAGCTTTTTCGGGACAGGGGAGGACGAGCAGTACTTC. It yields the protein CASSFFGTGEDEQYF.

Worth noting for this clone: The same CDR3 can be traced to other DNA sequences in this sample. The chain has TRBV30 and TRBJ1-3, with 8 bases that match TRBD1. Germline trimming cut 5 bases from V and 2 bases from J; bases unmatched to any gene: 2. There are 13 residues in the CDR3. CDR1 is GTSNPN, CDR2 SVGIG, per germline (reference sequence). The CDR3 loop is CAWRRGPGNTIYF. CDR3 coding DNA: TGTGCCTGGCGCAGGGGGCCTGGAAACACCATATATTTT. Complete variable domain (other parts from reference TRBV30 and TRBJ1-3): SQTIHQWPATLVQPVGSPLSLECTVEGTSNPNLYWYRQAAGRGLQLLFYSVGIGQISSEVPQNLSASRPQDRQFILSSKKLLLSDSGFYLCAWRRGPGNTIYFGEGSWLTVV.

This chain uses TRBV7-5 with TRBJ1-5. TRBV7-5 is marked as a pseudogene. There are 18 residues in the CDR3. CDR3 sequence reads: CARSLGRIGGSGNQPQHF. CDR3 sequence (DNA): TGTGCCAGAAGCTTAGGGCGGATAGGTGGGAGCGGCAATCAGCCCCAGCATTTT.

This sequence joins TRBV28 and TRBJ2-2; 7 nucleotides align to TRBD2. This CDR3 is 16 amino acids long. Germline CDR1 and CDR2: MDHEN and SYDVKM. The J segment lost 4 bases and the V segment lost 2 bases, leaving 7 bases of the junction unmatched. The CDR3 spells CASSLQAGVSTGELFF. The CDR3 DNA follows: TGTGCCAGCAGTTTACAGGCGGGAGTATCCACCGGGGAGCTGTTTTTT.

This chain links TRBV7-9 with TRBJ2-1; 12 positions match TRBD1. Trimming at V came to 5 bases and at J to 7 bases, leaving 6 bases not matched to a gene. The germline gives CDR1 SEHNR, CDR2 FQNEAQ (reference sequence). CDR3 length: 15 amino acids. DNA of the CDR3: TGTGCCAGCAGCCCGGGACAGGGGGCCCCAAATGAGCAGTTCTTC. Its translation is CASSPGQGAPNEQFF.

Here the CDR3 DNA reads TGTGCCAGCAGCTCGGGACAGGGCCTTCATGAAGCTTTCTTT. Its protein product is CASSSGQGLHEAFF. The chain carries TRBV11-3 and TRBJ1-1, with 9 bases aligning to TRBD1. Germline lookup yields CDR1 SGHNT and CDR2 YENEEA. V lost 4 bases, J lost 7 bases, and 7 bases stayed unmatched. CDR3 length: 14 residues.

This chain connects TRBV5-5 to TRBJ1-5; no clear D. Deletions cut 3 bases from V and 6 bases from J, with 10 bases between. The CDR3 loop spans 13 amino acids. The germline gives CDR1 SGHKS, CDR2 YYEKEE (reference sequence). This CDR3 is CASSSLVGQPQHF. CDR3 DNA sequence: TGTGCCAGCAGCTCCCTTGTGGGTCAGCCCCAGCATTTT.

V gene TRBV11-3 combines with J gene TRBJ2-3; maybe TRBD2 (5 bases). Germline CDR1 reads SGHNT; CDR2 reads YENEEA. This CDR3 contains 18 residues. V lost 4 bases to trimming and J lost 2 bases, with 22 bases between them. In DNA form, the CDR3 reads TGTGCCAGCAGCTCGGGCGGGCGTTTCATGGACCCCACAGATACGCAGTATTTT. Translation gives CASSSGGRFMDPTDTQYF.

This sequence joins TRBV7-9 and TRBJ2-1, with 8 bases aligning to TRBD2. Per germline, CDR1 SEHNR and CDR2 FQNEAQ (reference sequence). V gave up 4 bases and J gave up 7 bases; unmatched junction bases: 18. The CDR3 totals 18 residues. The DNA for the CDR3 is TGTGCCAGCAGCTCTCCAAGTGAGGCCGGGACTAGTAGTAATGAGCAGTTCTTC. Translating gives CASSSPSEAGTSSNEQFF.

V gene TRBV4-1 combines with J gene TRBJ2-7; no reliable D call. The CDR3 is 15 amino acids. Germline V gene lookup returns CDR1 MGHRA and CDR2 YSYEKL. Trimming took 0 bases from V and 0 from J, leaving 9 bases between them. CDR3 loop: CASSQDLLSSYEQYF. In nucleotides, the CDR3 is TGCGCCAGCAGCCAAGATCTGCTGAGCTCCTACGAGCAGTACTTC.

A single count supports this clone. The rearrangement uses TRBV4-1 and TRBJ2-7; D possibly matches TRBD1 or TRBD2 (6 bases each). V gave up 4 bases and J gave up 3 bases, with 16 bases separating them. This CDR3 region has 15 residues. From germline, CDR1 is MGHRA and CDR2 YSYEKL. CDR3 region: CASSLTGGPDYEQYF. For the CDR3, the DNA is TGCGCCAGCAGCCTCACTGGGGGGCCCGACTACGAGCAGTACTTC.

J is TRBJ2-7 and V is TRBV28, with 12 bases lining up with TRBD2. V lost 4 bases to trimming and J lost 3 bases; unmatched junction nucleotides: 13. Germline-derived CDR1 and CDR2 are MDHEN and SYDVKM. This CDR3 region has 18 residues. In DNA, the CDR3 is TGTGCCAGCAGTTGGACTAGCGGGGCATCCTTCCTCTTCTACGAGCAGTACTTC. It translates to CASSWTSGASFLFYEQYF.